The T cell receptor (beta chain) under discussion was sequenced for a study of blood T cell repertoires in COVID-19. The overall study: Collection of acute and convalescent COVID-19 samples took place in the United States, Italy and Spain.

The CDR3 spans 14 residues. V dropped 0 bases and J dropped 1 base, with 7 bases sitting between them. Germline CDR1 is MNHNS and CDR2 is SASEGT. In the original processing: Scientists estimated how many nucleated cells there were by amplifying reference gene primers. Clones were read by immunoSEQ multiplex PCR, and TCRdb kept only the in-frame ones, dropping some. The DNA gave D and trimming, while V, J and clone size come from that table. The sample holds about 190,000 clones; roughly four fifths are singletons and the top ten take roughly 6.1%. Source material: peripheral blood. This receptor was obtained from a woman in her thirties or forties with acute or convalescent COVID-19. V and J are TRBV6-1 and TRBJ2-7; D gene unclear. The CDR3 reads CASSEAGQSYEQYF. The CDR3 DNA follows: TGTGCCAGCAGTGAAGCTGGGCAGTCCTACGAGCAGTACTTC.